Detailed here is one TCR beta chain. Its target is not known. cDNA libraries for TRB were generated by 5' RACE incorporating UMI labels. TCRdb re-called the 5' RACE reads and shows each CDR3 protein once, DNA omitted. This table holds approximately 90,000 distinct CDR3 sequences. The data were obtained in a study of CXCR3-negative and CXCR3-positive naive CD8 T cells. Study results and limitations: Diversity proved comparably high across both naive subsets and much lower in memory CD8+ cells. Relative to CXCR3-negative naive cells, CXCR3-positive naive cells had more hydrophobic TRB CDR3s.

Naive CD8+ T lymphocytes were specified as CD45RO-CCR7+CD27+CD95-. The specimen sequenced was naive CXCR3+ CD8+ T cells from blood. Subset: CD45RO-CCR7+CD27+CD95- naive CD8+ T cells expressing CXCR3 (TNR3+). The clonotype originates from a human donor in good health. Some clones in this sample may be carry-over from other donors' samples.

The CDR3 loop is CASSVRGTGAEQYF. The rearrangement links TRBV9 to TRBJ2-7; TCRdb calls TRBD1, which cannot be checked without DNA. Germline V gene sequence: CDR1 SGDLS, CDR2 YYNGEE. The CDR3 sequence is 14 residues long. The whole variable domain, remainder taken from reference TRBV9 and TRBJ2-7, is DSGVTQTPKHLITATGQRVTLRCSPRSGDLSVYWYQQSLDQGLQFLIQYYNGEERAKGNILERFSAQQFPDLHSELNLSSLELGDSALYFCASSVRGTGAEQYFGPGTRLTVT.